Following are 30 T cell receptor beta chains from one sample sequenced in a study of T cell repertoires in cytomegalovirus infection. TCRdb re-called the reads with MiXCR, one entry per CDR3 protein. The data contain around 320,000 distinct CDR3 sequences, more than 8% of them seen just once; the ten biggest clones take up about 3.9%. The sequenced sample was PBMCs. The receptors shown here come from a human donor in good health (CMV status not recorded). Some clones in this sample may be carry-over from other donors' samples.

This clonotype showed up many times. The chain recombines TRBV7-3 with TRBJ2-1; 11 bases are a match to TRBD2. After removal of 5 bases from V and 5 bases from J, the junction contained 8 bases not matched to a gene. The CDR3 length is 16 residues. The V gene's germline CDR1 is SGHTA and CDR2 FQGTGA. The CDR3 DNA is TGTGCCAGCAGCCCCTCCCAACTAGCGGGAGACAATGAGCAGTTCTTC. Translation: CASSPSQLAGDNEQFF.

This clonotype was detected once. At one end the junction does not follow the germline gene, possibly because of a read error. The chain links TRBV19 to TRBJ1-2, with 8 bases identical to TRBD1. This CDR3 contains 14 residues. Per germline, CDR1 LNHDA and CDR2 SQIVND (reference sequence). The CDR3 nucleotides are TGTGTCAGTAGTCCGGGACAGGAGGGTTATGGCTACACCTTC. Its translation: CVSSPGQEGYGYTF.

V is TRBV4-1 and J is TRBJ1-1; possibly TRBD1 for D (5 bases). Germline V gene sequence: CDR1 MGHRA, CDR2 YSYEKL. Trimming removed 3 bases from V and 5 bases from J, with 13 bases in between. The CDR3 runs to 14 residues. The DNA for the CDR3 is TGCGCCAGCAGCCATACACTAGAGGGGACTGAAGCTTTCTTT. It encodes CASSHTLEGTEAFF.

At least ten counts were recorded for this clonotype. The chain joins TRBV7-2 to TRBJ2-1; D might be TRBD1 (6 bases). Deletions cut 6 bases from V and 5 bases from J, with 14 bases between. The V gene's germline CDR1 is SGHTA and CDR2 FQGNSA. This CDR3 has 14 residues. CDR3 in amino acids: CASSKTGWNNEQFF. The CDR3 DNA reads as TGTGCCAGCAGTAAAACAGGGTGGAACAATGAGCAGTTCTTC.

There are many counts of this clonotype. This chain uses TRBV7-2 with TRBJ2-3; 14 nucleotides align to TRBD2. V lost 2 bases, J lost 6 bases, and 7 bases stayed unmatched. The CDR3 runs to 17 residues. CDR1 is SGHTA and CDR2 is FQGNSA in the germline V gene. The CDR3 nucleotides are TGTGCCAGCAGCTTATCTCGACTAGCGGGGGGGCCGGATACGCAGTATTTT. The encoded protein is CASSLSRLAGGPDTQYF.

This clonotype was observed many times. J is TRBJ2-4 and V is TRBV28, with 9 bases fitting TRBD1. The CDR3 extends over 12 amino acids. Germline-derived CDR1 and CDR2 are MDHEN and SYDVKM. With 10 bases clipped from V and 6 bases from J, the junction kept 4 bases outside the gene matches. The CDR3 reads CATGTGRNIQYF. The CDR3 coding sequence is TGTGCCACAGGGACAGGGAGAAACATTCAGTACTTC.

The sample holds a few counts of this clonotype. The CDR3 loop reads CASTPASPGEQFF. The CDR3 DNA sequence: TGTGCCAGCACTCCGGCCTCCCCTGGTGAGCAGTTCTTC. The chain is built from TRBV7-3 and TRBJ2-1; D ambiguous. CDR3 size: 13 residues. V dropped 7 bases and J dropped 9 bases, with 16 bases sitting between them. Per the germline V gene, CDR1 is SGHTA and CDR2 is FQGTGA.

In its sample, this clonotype was seen a few times. The V call is TRBV7-8, the J call TRBJ1-2; the D is unclear. Germline lookup yields CDR1 SGHVS and CDR2 FQNEAQ. This CDR3 has 14 residues. V lost 5 bases to trimming and J lost 8 bases, with 18 bases between them. The CDR3 here is CASSLTGNKEGYTF. The CDR3 DNA reads TGTGCCAGCAGCCTTACGGGAAATAAAGAAGGCTACACCTTC. Full variable domain (remainder filled in from reference TRBV7-8 and TRBJ1-2): GAGVSQSPRYKVAKRGQDVALRCDPISGHVSLFWYQQALGQGPEFLTYFQNEAQLDKSGLPSDRFFAERPEGSVSTLKIQRTQQEDSAVYLCASSLTGNKEGYTFGSGTRLTVV.

This rearrangement joins TRBV11-2 to TRBJ1-4; 10 positions match TRBD1. The CDR3 has 15 residues. Germline V gives CDR1 SGHAT, CDR2 FQNNGV. V gave up 5 bases and J gave up 8 bases; unmatched junction bases: 8. CDR3 region: CASSTRTGGREKLFF. DNA for the CDR3: TGTGCCAGCAGCACAAGGACAGGGGGGAGGGAAAAACTGTTTTTT.

This clonotype was picked up a small number of times. As DNA, the CDR3 is TGTGCCAGCAGCTCCGGGACAGGACAGCGCAATCAGCCCCAGCATTTT. This sequence encodes CASSSGTGQRNQPQHF. The V and J genes are TRBV5-6 and TRBJ1-5; 8 bases fit TRBD1. Trimming removed 3 bases from V and 2 bases from J; junction bases left unmatched: 7. There are 16 residues in the CDR3. Looked up from germline, CDR1 is SGHDT and CDR2 is YYEEEE.

This clonotype was seen a handful of times. The rearrangement joins TRBV2 to TRBJ2-5; weak D call: TRBD2 (5 bases). The germline CDR1 and CDR2 sequences are SNHLY and FYNNEI. Trimming pared 2 bases from V and 1 base from J, leaving 8 bases between. CDR3 length: 14 residues. The DNA of the CDR3 is TGTGCCAGCAGTGAAAGGGCGGGCCAAGAGACCCAGTACTTC. It is translated as CASSERAGQETQYF.

This clonotype was picked up many times. This chain joins TRBV7-9 and TRBJ2-5; either TRBD1 or TRBD2 may supply D (5 bases each). Trimming removed 4 bases at V and 1 base at J, with 13 bases between. This CDR3 comprises 15 residues. Germline V CDR1 and CDR2: SEHNR, FQNEAQ (reference sequence). The CDR3 DNA reads TGTGCCAGCAGCTCTCAGAGGGGAGCCCAAGAGACCCAGTACTTC. Its protein product is CASSSQRGAQETQYF.

This clonotype was seen repeatedly, ten times or more. This chain joins TRBV28 and TRBJ2-7; 9 nucleotides agree with TRBD2. Trimming cost V 2 bases and J 0 bases; bases outside gene matches: 8. Germline lookup yields CDR1 MDHEN and CDR2 SYDVKM. The CDR3 runs to 17 residues. CDR3 protein: CASSLLRLAELSYEQYF. CDR3 nucleotides: TGTGCCAGCAGTTTACTTCGACTAGCGGAACTCTCCTACGAGCAGTACTTC.

This chain links TRBV19 with TRBJ2-2, with 8 bases aligning to TRBD1. The V gene's germline CDR1 is LNHDA and CDR2 SQIVND (reference sequence). Germline trimming cut 7 bases from V and 1 base from J; bases unmatched to any gene: 8. This CDR3 contains 16 residues. The CDR3 protein is CASTLLGTGNTGELFF. The CDR3 coding sequence is TGTGCCAGTACCCTATTGGGGACAGGGAACACCGGGGAGCTGTTTTTT.

The chain is built from TRBV7-9 and TRBJ1-1; possibly TRBD1 for D (5 bases). This CDR3 comprises 12 residues. The germline V gene encodes CDR1 SEHNR and CDR2 FQNEAQ (reference sequence). Trimming took 10 bases from V and 5 from J, leaving 14 bases between them. The CDR3 DNA reads as TGTGCCATAGGGACCGTGGGAACTGAAGCTTTCTTT. It specifies CAIGTVGTEAFF.

The CDR3: CSANAVGQGARLSGYTF. CDR3 nucleotide sequence: TGCAGTGCTAACGCCGTGGGTCAGGGGGCGAGGTTGAGCGGCTACACCTTC. The genes are TRBV20-1 and TRBJ1-2; 8 bases fit TRBD1. CDR3 length: 17 residues. The junction had 21 bases not matched to a gene; V was cut back by 4 bases and J by 8 bases. Germline values: CDR1 DFQATT, CDR2 SNEGSKA (reference sequence).

This clonotype was detected many times. The V call is TRBV7-8, the J call TRBJ1-6, with D unclear. Between the trimmed V and J ends, which lost 4 bases and 11 bases, there was a span of 18 bases. Germline V gene data show CDR1 as SGHVS and CDR2 as FQNEAQ. The CDR3 loop spans 15 amino acids. The CDR3 protein is CASSSSWVSGTPLHF. CDR3 nucleotides: TGTGCCAGCAGCTCGTCCTGGGTTAGTGGGACACCCCTCCACTTT.

This clonotype was seen repeatedly, ten times or more. The genes are TRBV7-2 and TRBJ1-2; possibly TRBD1 for D (5 bases). Germline V CDR1 and CDR2: SGHTA, FQGNSA. The CDR3 spans 14 residues. V was trimmed by 4 bases and J by 3 bases, leaving 12 bases between them. CDR3 sequence reads: CASSSRSGHYGYTF. The DNA for the CDR3 is TGTGCCAGCAGCTCCCGTTCGGGGCACTATGGCTACACCTTC.

This clonotype came up many times. The CDR3 here is CASSLTVGQDTQYF. For the CDR3, the DNA is TGTGCCAGCAGCTTAACGGTGGGGCAGGATACGCAGTATTTT. This rearrangement joins TRBV7-3 to TRBJ2-3; D might be TRBD1 (5 bases). V lost 0 bases to trimming and J lost 6 bases, with 10 bases between them. CDR1 SGHTA and CDR2 FQGTGA come from the germline V gene. This CDR3 comprises 14 residues.

V usage is TRBV4-2 and J usage is TRBJ1-4, with D possibly being TRBD1 (5 bases). The CDR3 runs to 16 residues. The germline V gene encodes CDR1 LGHNA and CDR2 YNFKEQ. Trimming took 1 base from V and 10 from J, leaving 19 bases between them. CDR3 nucleotides: TGTGCCAGCAGCCAAGCTCAGGACTCCACGGGGGGAAAACTGTTTTTT. Translating gives CASSQAQDSTGGKLFF.

As concerns this clonotype: Just one base apart from a much larger clone, this may be a read error. The conserved phenylalanine or tryptophan is not found at the CDR3 terminus, so this likely reflects a read error. V usage is TRBV7-4 and J usage is TRBJ2-7; 7 bases match TRBD2. Germline V gives CDR1 SGHVT, CDR2 SQSDAQ. With V trimmed by 3 bases and J by 0 bases, 2 bases remained unmatched. This CDR3 comprises 14 residues. The CDR3 sequence: CASSFGGGSYEQYI. In DNA form, the CDR3 reads TGTGCCAGCAGCTTTGGGGGGGGCTCCTACGAGCAGTACATC.

This clonotype was counted many times. The V and J genes are TRBV19 and TRBJ2-2, with a possible D match to TRBD1 (7 bases). Trimming stripped 7 bases from V and 6 bases from J, with 15 bases between. There are 14 residues in the CDR3. Germline CDR1 and CDR2: LNHDA and SQIVND (reference sequence). The CDR3 DNA sequence: TGTGCCAGTAAGGAGGGGGCGTCGTCCGGGGAGCTGTTTTTT. Residues: CASKEGASSGELFF.

This clonotype was seen ten or more times. The V gene is TRBV4-3, the J gene TRBJ1-5; D unclear. Looked up from germline, CDR1 is LGHNA and CDR2 is YSLEER. The CDR3 length is 19 residues. Trimming left V 2 bases short and J 0 bases short, with 20 bases between. The DNA of the CDR3 is TGCGCCAGCAGCCAATTTCTGGCTTCCACCCTAAATAGCAATCAGCCCCAGCATTTT. It translates to CASSQFLASTLNSNQPQHF.

This clonotype was picked up many times. The chain combines TRBV2 with TRBJ1-1, with a weak D call TRBD1 (5 bases). The V end lost 2 bases, the J end lost 11 bases, and 9 bases lay between the germline ends. The CDR3 spans 11 residues. CDR1 and CDR2 (germline): SNHLY, FYNNEI. CDR3 protein: CASSETWDAFF. The CDR3 DNA is TGTGCCAGCAGTGAAACCTGGGACGCTTTCTTT. Full variable domain (rest looked up from reference TRBV2 and TRBJ1-1): EPEVTQTPSHQVTQMGQEVILRCVPISNHLYFYWYRQILGQKVEFLVSFYNNEISEKSEIFDDQFSVERPDGSNFTLKIRSTKLEDSAMYFCASSETWDAFFGQGTRLTVV.

This clonotype has ten or more counts. The chain couples TRBV9 to TRBJ2-7; D ambiguous. The CDR3 has 14 residues. Germline V gene lookup returns CDR1 SGDLS and CDR2 YYNGEE. Trimming removed 0 bases at V and 5 bases at J, with 12 bases between. CDR3 residues: CASSVAPGRDEQYF. DNA for the CDR3: TGTGCCAGCAGCGTAGCTCCGGGCCGAGACGAGCAGTACTTC. Combining the CDR3 with reference TRBV9 and TRBJ2-7 gives the whole variable domain DSGVTQTPKHLITATGQRVTLRCSPRSGDLSVYWYQQSLDQGLQFLIQYYNGEERAKGNILERFSAQQFPDLHSELNLSSLELGDSALYFCASSVAPGRDEQYFGPGTRLTVT.

This chain joins TRBV28 and TRBJ2-1, with D perhaps matching TRBD1 (5 bases). The ends were cut back, 6 bases at V and 4 bases at J, with 13 bases in the middle. Germline V gives CDR1 MDHEN, CDR2 SYDVKM. This CDR3 has 14 amino acids. The CDR3 spells CASRKEGAYNEQFF. The CDR3 bases are TGTGCCAGCAGAAAGGAAGGGGCGTACAATGAGCAGTTCTTC.

In its sample, this clonotype was seen many times. V gene TRBV6-2 or TRBV6-3 combines with J gene TRBJ1-5, with 7 nucleotides matching TRBD1. Germline V gives CDR1 MNHEY, CDR2 SVGEGT. The CDR3 is 14 amino acids. With 4 bases clipped from V and 11 bases from J, the junction kept 11 bases outside the gene matches. The CDR3 loop is CASSFRGTIRTQHF. The CDR3 region has the DNA TGTGCCAGCAGTTTCAGGGGGACCATAAGGACCCAGCATTTT.

To note about this clonotype: A junction boundary mismatches the germline segment, possibly from a read error. The V gene is TRBV7-2, the J gene TRBJ2-7; D is unresolved. CDR1 and CDR2 (germline): SGHTA, FQGNSA. There are 16 residues in the CDR3. CDR3 protein: CARSLADRRGSYEQYF. DNA of the CDR3: TGTGCCAGAAGCTTAGCAGACCGACGAGGCTCCTACGAGCAGTACTTC.

V and J are TRBV29-1 and TRBJ1-1, with a possible D match to TRBD1 (6 bases). The CDR3 has 12 residues. The V gene's germline CDR1 is SQVTM and CDR2 ANQGSEA. Trimming took off 6 bases at V and 6 bases at J, with 14 bases between the two ends. The CDR3 DNA is TGCAGCGTGAACAGGGAAGGCCCTGAAGCTTTCTTT. This gives the protein CSVNREGPEAFF.

Only a few counts were recorded for this clonotype. V and J are TRBV12-3 or TRBV12-4 and TRBJ2-7, with 8 bases that match TRBD2. The CDR3 is 15 amino acids. Unmatched junction bases numbered 10, after V lost 3 bases and J lost 6 bases. Here the CDR3 reads CASSLRREGLSEQYF. DNA of the CDR3: TGTGCCAGCAGTTTGCGACGGGAGGGCCTCAGCGAGCAGTACTTC.